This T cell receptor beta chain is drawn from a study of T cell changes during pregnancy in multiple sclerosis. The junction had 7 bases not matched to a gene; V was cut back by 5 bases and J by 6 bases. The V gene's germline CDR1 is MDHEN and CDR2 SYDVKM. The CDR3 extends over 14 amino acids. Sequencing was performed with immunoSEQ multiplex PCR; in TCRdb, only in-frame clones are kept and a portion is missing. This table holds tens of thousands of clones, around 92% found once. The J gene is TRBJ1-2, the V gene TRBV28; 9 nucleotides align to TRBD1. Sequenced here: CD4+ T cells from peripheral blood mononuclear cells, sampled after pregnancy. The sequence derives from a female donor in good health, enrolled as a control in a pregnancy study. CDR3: CASSLQGAGNGYTF. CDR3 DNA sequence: TGTGCCAGCAGTCTACAGGGGGCAGGGAATGGCTACACCTTC.